This TCR beta chain was found in a study of blood T cell repertoires in COVID-19. About the study: Acute and convalescent COVID-19 specimens originated in the United States, Italy and Spain. The cDNA or gDNA used as material had been derived from T cells, B-cell-depleted T cells, or PBMCs.

The CDR3 loop spans 11 amino acids. Trimming pared 6 bases from V and 13 bases from J, leaving 10 bases between. Germline loops: CDR1 SGHVS, CDR2 FQNEAQ. How the authors handled the data: From reference gene primer amplification, estimates of nucleated cell counts were derived. Measured with immunoSEQ multiplex PCR; TCRdb has only the in-frame clones, and not every one. D and trimming come from the DNA, and the V and J calls and clone size come from that table. This sample has over 15,000 clones, with roughly 89% found just once. This chain links TRBV7-8 with TRBJ1-6; D gene uncertain. The material sequenced was peripheral blood. The TCR originated in a human donor in a cohort sampled during active COVID-19. The CDR3 reads CASRLLGPLHF. The CDR3 DNA follows: TGTGCCAGCAGACTACTCGGGCCCCTCCACTTT.